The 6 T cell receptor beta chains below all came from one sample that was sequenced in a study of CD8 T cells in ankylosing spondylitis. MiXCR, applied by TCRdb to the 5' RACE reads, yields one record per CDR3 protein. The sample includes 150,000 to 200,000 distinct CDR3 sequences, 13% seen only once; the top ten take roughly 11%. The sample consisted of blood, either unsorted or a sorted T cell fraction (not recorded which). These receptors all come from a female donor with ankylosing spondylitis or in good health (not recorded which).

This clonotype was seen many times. This CDR3 is CASSKTGDLNQPQHF. The CDR3 nucleotides read TGTGCCAGCAGTAAAACTGGGGATCTTAATCAGCCCCAGCATTTT. The V gene is TRBV6-1, the J gene TRBJ1-5; D unclear. Trimming cost V 5 bases and J 4 bases, with 15 bases left between them. Per the germline V gene, CDR1 is MNHNS and CDR2 is SASEGT. The CDR3 runs 15 residues.

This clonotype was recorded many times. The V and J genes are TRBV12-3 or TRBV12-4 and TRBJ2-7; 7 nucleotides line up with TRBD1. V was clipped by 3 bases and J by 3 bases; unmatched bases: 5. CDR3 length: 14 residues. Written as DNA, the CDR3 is TGTGCCAGCAGTTTTACGACAGGGAGCTACGAGCAGTACTTC. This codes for CASSFTTGSYEQYF.

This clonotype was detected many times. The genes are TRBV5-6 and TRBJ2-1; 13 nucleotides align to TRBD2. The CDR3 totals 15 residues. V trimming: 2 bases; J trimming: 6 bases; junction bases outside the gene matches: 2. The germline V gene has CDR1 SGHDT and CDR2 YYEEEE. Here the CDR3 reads CASSFRTSGGNEQFF. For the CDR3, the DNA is TGTGCCAGCAGCTTCCGGACTAGCGGGGGCAATGAGCAGTTCTTC.

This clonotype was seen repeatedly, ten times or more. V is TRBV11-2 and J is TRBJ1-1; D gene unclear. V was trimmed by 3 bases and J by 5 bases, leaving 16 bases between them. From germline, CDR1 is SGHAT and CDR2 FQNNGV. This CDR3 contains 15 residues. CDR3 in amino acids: CASSFGDLSSTEAFF. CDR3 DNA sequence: TGTGCCAGCAGCTTCGGGGATCTATCATCTACTGAAGCTTTCTTT.

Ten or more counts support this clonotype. CDR3 coding DNA: TGTGCCAGCAGTTTTTTTAGCGCCGATACGCAGTATTTT. Translation: CASSFFSADTQYF. J is TRBJ2-3 and V is TRBV12-3 or TRBV12-4; the D gene is possibly TRBD2 (5 bases). V dropped 3 bases and J dropped 6 bases, with 10 bases sitting between them. CDR3 size: 13 residues.

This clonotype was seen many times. Here the CDR3 reads CATNPTGTSGSSYNEQFF. In DNA, the CDR3 is TGTGCCACCAACCCGACCGGGACTAGCGGGAGTTCCTACAATGAGCAGTTCTTC. The chain carries TRBV15 and TRBJ2-1; 14 bases are a match to TRBD2. This CDR3 is built from 18 residues. Germline V lookup: CDR1 LNHNV, CDR2 YYDKDF (reference sequence). V was clipped by 7 bases and J by 1 base; unmatched bases: 9.